These 16 T cell receptor beta chains originate from one sample sequenced in a study of cytomegalovirus exposure and HLA in healthy donors. The PCR was carried out with 60 Vbeta primers and 13 Jbeta primers. The data were produced by immunoSEQ multiplex PCR, yet TCRdb's version contains in-frame clones alone and is incomplete. The sample has 100,000 to 150,000 clones, about three quarters seen once; the top ten hold around 1%. Specimen: PBMCs. The source of these receptors is a woman in her 30s in good health and CMV-seronegative.

The CDR3 spells CASSRGLAGYNEQFF. In DNA, the CDR3 is TGTGCCAGCAGCCGGGGACTAGCGGGATACAATGAGCAGTTCTTC. This rearrangement joins TRBV27 to TRBJ2-1; 13 nucleotides match TRBD2. Germline lookup yields CDR1 MNHEY and CDR2 SMNVEV (reference sequence). There are 15 residues in the CDR3. V trimming: 6 bases; J trimming: 4 bases; junction bases outside the gene matches: 3.

The chain carries TRBV19 and TRBJ1-2, with D perhaps matching TRBD1 (5 bases). Looked up from germline, CDR1 is LNHDA and CDR2 is SQIVND (reference sequence). The V and J ends lost 6 bases and 8 bases respectively, with 31 bases between them. This CDR3 has 18 residues. In nucleotides, the CDR3 is TGTGCCAGTAGCTCCGGGGGGGGGATGTGGCCCCCGTTTGAAGGCTACACCTTC. Protein: CASSSGGGMWPPFEGYTF.

This chain connects TRBV2 to TRBJ2-6; TRBD2 aligns across 7 bases. The junction had 3 bases not matched to a gene; V was cut back by 7 bases and J by 0 bases. In germline, CDR1 is SNHLY, CDR2 FYNNEI. This CDR3 spans 15 amino acids. The chain's CDR3 is CASNRGVSGANVLTF. The CDR3 DNA sequence: TGTGCCAGCAATCGGGGGGTCTCTGGGGCCAACGTCCTGACTTTC. Full variable domain (remainder filled in from reference TRBV2 and TRBJ2-6): EPEVTQTPSHQVTQMGQEVILRCVPISNHLYFYWYRQILGQKVEFLVSFYNNEISEKSEIFDDQFSVERPDGSNFTLKIRSTKLEDSAMYFCASNRGVSGANVLTFGAGSRLTVL.

Remarks on this clone: In the same sample, other DNA sequences code for this CDR3. The V call is TRBV30, the J call TRBJ2-5; 13 nucleotides match TRBD2. The germline gives CDR1 GTSNPN, CDR2 SVGIG (reference sequence). The length of the CDR3 is 15 residues. J gave up 5 bases and V 2 bases, and 5 bases lay outside the gene matches. In DNA form, the CDR3 reads TGTGCCTGGAGTAGGACTAGCGGGAGCGGGGAGACCCAGTACTTC. Its protein product is CAWSRTSGSGETQYF.

The chain is built from TRBV19 and TRBJ2-7; 8 bases map to TRBD2. CDR3 length: 17 amino acids. The germline CDR1 and CDR2 sequences are LNHDA and SQIVND (reference sequence). V was pared by 3 bases and J by 4 bases, with 14 bases of the junction left unmatched. The CDR3 sequence is CASSMIVEAGEIYEQYF. The CDR3, as DNA: TGTGCCAGTAGTATGATAGTGGAAGCGGGAGAGATATACGAGCAGTACTTC. The variable domain in full, completed from reference TRBV19 and TRBJ2-7, reads DGGITQSPKYLFRKEGQNVTLSCEQNLNHDAMYWYRQDPGQGLRLIYYSQIVNDFQKGDIAEGYSVSREKKESFPLTVTSAQKNPTAFYLCASSMIVEAGEIYEQYFGPGTRLTVT.

The chain carries TRBV6-1 and TRBJ1-2; 7 bases match TRBD1. This CDR3 contains 14 residues. CDR1 MNHNS and CDR2 SASEGT come from the germline V gene. J gave up 2 bases and V 1 base, and 1 base lay outside the gene matches. For the CDR3, the DNA is TGTGCCAGCAGTGAAGGGACAGGCAACTATGGCTACACCTTC. Translated, it gives CASSEGTGNYGYTF.

The rearrangement joins TRBV5-1 to TRBJ2-5; 8 bases map to TRBD1. This CDR3 comprises 15 residues. Germline lookup yields CDR1 SGHRS and CDR2 YFSETQ. The ends lost 0 bases at V and 5 bases at J; junction bases unmatched: 6. Here the CDR3 reads CASSLARTGRETQYF. In DNA, the CDR3 is TGCGCCAGCAGCTTGGCCAGGACAGGGAGGGAGACCCAGTACTTC.

The chain combines TRBV30 with TRBJ2-3; the match to TRBD1 covers 7 bases. The V gene end was trimmed by 1 base and the J gene end by 1 base; junction bases not matched to a gene: 5. The CDR3 contains 15 residues. Germline loops: CDR1 GTSNPN, CDR2 SVGIG (reference sequence). This CDR3 reads CAWSGQGVGTDTQYF. The CDR3 DNA follows: TGTGCCTGGAGTGGGCAGGGGGTAGGCACAGATACGCAGTATTTT.

The J gene is TRBJ1-1, the V gene TRBV7-8, with D hard to call. CDR1 SGHVS and CDR2 FQNEAQ come from the germline V gene. V was pared by 4 bases and J by 8 bases, with 8 bases between. The CDR3 consists of 11 residues. CDR3 DNA: TGTGCCAGCAGCTCGCCAGGCGAAGCTTTCTTT. Translation gives CASSSPGEAFF.

The chain joins TRBV5-4 to TRBJ2-1, with 7 positions matching TRBD1. V shed 4 bases, J shed 3 bases, and the junction held 7 bases outside the gene matches. CDR1 is SGHNT, CDR2 YYREEE, per germline (reference sequence). The length of the CDR3 is 15 residues. CDR3 nucleotide sequence: TGTGCCAGCAGCCTGACAGGGAATAACTACAATGAGCAGTTCTTC. Residues: CASSLTGNNYNEQFF.

The chain uses TRBV6-6 and TRBJ2-5, with 12 positions matching TRBD2. With V trimmed by 6 bases and J by 5 bases, 4 bases remained unmatched. CDR1 is MNHNY and CDR2 is SVGAGI in the germline V gene (reference sequence). The CDR3 length is 14 residues. CDR3 coding DNA: TGTGCCAGCAGAACTCTAGCGGGGGGGGAGACCCAGTACTTC. Translated, it gives CASRTLAGGETQYF.

As regards this clone: The junction shows a germline mismatch at one end, possibly a read error. The chain recombines TRBV7-7 with TRBJ2-3; 11 bases align to TRBD2. Germline V lookup: CDR1 SSHAT, CDR2 FNYEAQ (reference sequence). The CDR3 sequence is 17 residues long. The CDR3 bases are TGTGCTAGCAGCCCTGTAGCGGGGGGGCCCCAGTGGAGTACGCAGTATTTT. Protein product: CASSPVAGGPQWSTQYF.

This clone was counted between two and nine times. CDR3 DNA sequence: TGTGCCAGCAGCGAACACTACTCTGGAAACACCATATATTTT. Translating it yields CASSEHYSGNTIYF. The rearrangement joins TRBV9 to TRBJ1-3, with no clear D. The CDR3 runs to 14 residues. V shed 3 bases and J shed 0 bases, with 7 bases lying between them. The germline gives CDR1 SGDLS, CDR2 YYNGEE.

The gene calls are TRBV19 and TRBJ2-5, with TRBD2 matching over 8 bases. The assigned J gene may be wrong: the sequence end matches TRBJ2-7 better. The CDR3 runs to 15 residues. Germline lookup yields CDR1 LNHDA and CDR2 SQIVND (reference sequence). The chain's CDR3 is CASSLQTSETHEQYF. CDR3 DNA sequence: TGTGCCAGTAGTCTCCAGACTAGCGAAACCCACGAGCAGTACTTC.

As concerns this clone: An end of the junction does not agree with germline; a read error may underlie this. J is TRBJ2-7 and V is TRBV7-7; possibly TRBD1 for D (6 bases). Germline V CDR1 and CDR2: SSHAT, FNYEAQ (reference sequence). The CDR3 is 13 residues long. CDR3 loop: CASSLGGQSEQYF. The DNA for the CDR3 is TGTGCTAGCAGCTTAGGGGGACAATCCGAGCAGTACTTC.

V is TRBV7-3 and J is TRBJ2-5; tentative D call: TRBD2 (5 bases). CDR3 length equals 14 residues. V lost 5 bases to trimming and J lost 5 bases, with 15 bases between them. Germline V gives CDR1 SGHTA, CDR2 FQGTGA. CDR3 coding DNA: TGTGCCAGCAGCCCCGACGGGGAGAGGGAGACCCAGTACTTC. Translating it yields CASSPDGERETQYF.